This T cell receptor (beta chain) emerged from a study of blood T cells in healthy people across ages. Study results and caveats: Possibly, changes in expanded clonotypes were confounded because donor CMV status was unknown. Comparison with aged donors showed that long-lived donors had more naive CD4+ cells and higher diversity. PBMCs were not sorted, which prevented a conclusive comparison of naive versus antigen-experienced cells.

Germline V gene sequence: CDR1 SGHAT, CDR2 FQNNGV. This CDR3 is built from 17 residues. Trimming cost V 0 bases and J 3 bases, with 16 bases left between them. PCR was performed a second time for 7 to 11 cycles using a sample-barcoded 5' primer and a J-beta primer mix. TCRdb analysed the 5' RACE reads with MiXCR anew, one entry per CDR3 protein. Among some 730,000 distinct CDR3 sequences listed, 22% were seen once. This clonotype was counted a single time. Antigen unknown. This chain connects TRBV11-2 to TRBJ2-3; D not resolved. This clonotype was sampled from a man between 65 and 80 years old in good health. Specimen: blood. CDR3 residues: CASSLDLIKAATDTQYF. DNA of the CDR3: TGTGCCAGCAGCTTAGATCTTATCAAGGCGGCGACAGATACGCAGTATTTT.